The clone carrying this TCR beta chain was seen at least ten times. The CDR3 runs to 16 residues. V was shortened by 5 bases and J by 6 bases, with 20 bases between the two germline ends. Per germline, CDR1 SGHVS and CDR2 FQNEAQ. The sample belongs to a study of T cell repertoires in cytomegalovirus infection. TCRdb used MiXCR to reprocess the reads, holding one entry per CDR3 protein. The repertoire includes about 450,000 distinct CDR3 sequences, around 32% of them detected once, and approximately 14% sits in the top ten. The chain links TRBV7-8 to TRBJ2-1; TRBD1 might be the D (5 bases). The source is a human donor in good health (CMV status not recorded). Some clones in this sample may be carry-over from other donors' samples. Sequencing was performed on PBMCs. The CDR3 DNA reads TGTGCCAGCAGCAAGACCCAGGGTGAATTCACCAATGAGCAGTTCTTC. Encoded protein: CASSKTQGEFTNEQFF. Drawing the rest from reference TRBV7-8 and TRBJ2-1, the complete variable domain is GAGVSQSPRYKVAKRGQDVALRCDPISGHVSLFWYQQALGQGPEFLTYFQNEAQLDKSGLPSDRFFAERPEGSVSTLKIQRTQQEDSAVYLCASSKTQGEFTNEQFFGPGTRLTVL.